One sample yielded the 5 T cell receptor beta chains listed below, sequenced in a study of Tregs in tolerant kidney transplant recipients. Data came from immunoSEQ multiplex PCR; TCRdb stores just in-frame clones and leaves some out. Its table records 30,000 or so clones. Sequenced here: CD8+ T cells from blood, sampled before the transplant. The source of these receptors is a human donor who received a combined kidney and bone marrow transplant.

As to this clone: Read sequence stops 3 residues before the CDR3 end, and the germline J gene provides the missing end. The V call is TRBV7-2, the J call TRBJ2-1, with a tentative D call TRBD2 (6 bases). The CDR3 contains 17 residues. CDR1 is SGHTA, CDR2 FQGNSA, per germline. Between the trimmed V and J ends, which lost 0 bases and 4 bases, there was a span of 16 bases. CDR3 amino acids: CASSLAGAAGGYNEQFF. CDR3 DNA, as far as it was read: TGTGCCAGCAGCTTAGCTGGAGCAGCTGGGGGGTACAATGAG. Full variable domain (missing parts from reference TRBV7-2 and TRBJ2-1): GAGVSQSPSNKVTEKGKDVELRCDPISGHTALYWYRQSLGQGLEFLIYFQGNSAPDKSGLPSDRFSAERTGGSVSTLTIQRTQQEDSAVYLCASSLAGAAGGYNEQFFGPGTRLTVL.

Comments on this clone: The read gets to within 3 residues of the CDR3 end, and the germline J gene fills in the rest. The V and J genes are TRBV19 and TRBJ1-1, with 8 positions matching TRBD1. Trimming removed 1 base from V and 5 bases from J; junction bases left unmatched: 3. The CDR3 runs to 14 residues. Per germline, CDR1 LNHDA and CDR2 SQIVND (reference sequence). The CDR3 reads CASSIVQGGTEAFF. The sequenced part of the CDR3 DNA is TGTGCCAGTAGTATAGTACAGGGGGGGACTGAA.

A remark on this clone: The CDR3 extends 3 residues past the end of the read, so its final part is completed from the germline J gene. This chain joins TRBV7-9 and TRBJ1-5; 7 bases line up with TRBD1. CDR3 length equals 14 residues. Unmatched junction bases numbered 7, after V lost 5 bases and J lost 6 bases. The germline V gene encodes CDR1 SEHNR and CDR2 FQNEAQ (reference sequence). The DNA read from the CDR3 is TGTGCCAGCAGCGGGCAGGGGGTAGGTCAGCCC. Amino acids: CASSGQGVGQP. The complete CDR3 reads CASSGQGVGQPQHF.

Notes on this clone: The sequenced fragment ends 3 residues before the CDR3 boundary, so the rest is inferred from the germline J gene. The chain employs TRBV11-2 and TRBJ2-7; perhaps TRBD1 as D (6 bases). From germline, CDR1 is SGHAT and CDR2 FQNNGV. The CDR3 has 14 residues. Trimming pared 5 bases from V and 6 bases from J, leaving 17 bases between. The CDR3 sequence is CASSHTGTSPEQYF. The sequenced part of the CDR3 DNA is TGTGCCAGCAGCCATACCGGGACATCGCCCGAG.

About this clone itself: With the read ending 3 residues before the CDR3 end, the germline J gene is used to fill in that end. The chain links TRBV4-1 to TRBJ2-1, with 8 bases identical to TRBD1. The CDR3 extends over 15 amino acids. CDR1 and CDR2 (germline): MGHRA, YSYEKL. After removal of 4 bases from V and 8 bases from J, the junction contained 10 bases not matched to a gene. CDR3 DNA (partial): TGCGCCAGCAGCCTTGGACAGGGAGGATTACATGAG. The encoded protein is CASSLGQGGLHE. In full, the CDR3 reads CASSLGQGGLHEQFF.